Following are 5 T cell receptor beta chains from one sample sequenced in a study of long-term antiretroviral therapy in people with HIV. Running of the v3.0 immunoSEQ assay took place at survey level. Here immunoSEQ multiplex PCR was the method, and the copy in TCRdb shows in-frame clones only, minus some. Of 25,000 or so clones listed, about 84% are singletons. Material: unsorted PBMCs, obtained 0.8 years before starting antiretroviral therapy. The origin of the receptors is a man younger than 35 with HIV.

The genes are TRBV14 and TRBJ2-5; tentative D call: TRBD2 (6 bases). CDR3 length equals 15 residues. CDR1 is SGHDN, CDR2 FVKESK, per germline. Trimming pared 1 base from V and 7 bases from J, leaving 16 bases between. The chain's CDR3 is CASSQGAGSYGTQYF. In DNA, the CDR3 is TGTGCCAGCAGCCAAGGGGCGGGGTCTTATGGGACCCAGTACTTC. The full variable domain, with the rest looked up from reference TRBV14 and TRBJ2-5, is EAGVTQFPSHSVIEKGQTVTLRCDPISGHDNLYWYRRVMGKEIKFLLHFVKESKQDESGMPNNRFLAERTGGTYSTLKVQPAELEDSGVYFCASSQGAGSYGTQYFGPGTRLLVL.

This clone was picked up a small number of times. The genes are TRBV5-1 and TRBJ2-4; D is uncertain. Trimming left V 0 bases short and J 8 bases short, with 12 bases between. CDR1 is SGHRS and CDR2 is YFSETQ in the germline V gene. The CDR3 has 14 residues. This CDR3 reads CASSLVGLGDIQYF. CDR3 nucleotides: TGCGCCAGCAGCTTGGTAGGGCTTGGGGACATTCAGTACTTC.

The chain is built from TRBV10-1 and TRBJ2-1; possible D gene TRBD1, 6 bases. This CDR3 comprises 14 residues. Germline CDR1 WNHNN, CDR2 SYGVQD (reference sequence). Trimming left V 3 bases short and J 5 bases short, with 11 bases between. CDR3 loop: CASSDRDTNNEQFF. The CDR3, as DNA: TGCGCCAGCAGTGACCGGGACACCAACAATGAGCAGTTCTTC.

CDR3 sequence: CAISDRTEYNEQFF. The CDR3 nucleotides are TGTGCCATCTCGGACAGGACCGAGTACAATGAGCAGTTCTTC. The rearrangement uses TRBV10-3 and TRBJ2-1, with 7 bases matching TRBD1. J lost 4 bases, V lost 8 bases, and 8 bases had no gene match. CDR1 and CDR2 (germline): ENHRY, SYGVKD. The CDR3 runs 14 residues.

This clone turned up a few times. The genes are TRBV9 and TRBJ2-3; TRBD2 aligns across 11 bases. After removal of 0 bases from V and 7 bases from J, the junction contained 4 bases not matched to a gene. Germline V gene lookup returns CDR1 SGDLS and CDR2 YYNGEE. The CDR3 totals 15 residues. The CDR3 loop reads CASSVEASGRHTQYF. The CDR3 DNA reads TGTGCCAGCAGCGTAGAGGCTAGCGGGAGGCATACGCAGTATTTT.